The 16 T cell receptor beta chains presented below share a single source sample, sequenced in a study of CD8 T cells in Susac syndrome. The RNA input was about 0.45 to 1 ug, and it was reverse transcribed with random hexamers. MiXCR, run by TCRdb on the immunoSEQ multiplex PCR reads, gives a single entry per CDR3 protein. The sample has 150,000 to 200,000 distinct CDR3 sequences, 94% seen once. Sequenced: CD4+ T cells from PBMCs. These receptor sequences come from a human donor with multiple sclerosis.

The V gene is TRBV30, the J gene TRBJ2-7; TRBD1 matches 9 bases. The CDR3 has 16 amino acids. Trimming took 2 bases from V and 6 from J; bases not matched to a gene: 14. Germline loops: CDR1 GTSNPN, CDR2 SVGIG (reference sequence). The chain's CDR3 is CAWSPGPGQGWFEQYF. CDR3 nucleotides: TGTGCCTGGAGTCCTGGACCGGGACAGGGTTGGTTCGAGCAGTACTTC.

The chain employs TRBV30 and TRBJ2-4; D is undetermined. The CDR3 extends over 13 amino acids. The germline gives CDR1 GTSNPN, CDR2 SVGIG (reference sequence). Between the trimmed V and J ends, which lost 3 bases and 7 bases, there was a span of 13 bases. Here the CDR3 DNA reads TGTGCCTGGAGATTCCCCGGCGGCAACATTCAGTACTTC. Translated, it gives CAWRFPGGNIQYF. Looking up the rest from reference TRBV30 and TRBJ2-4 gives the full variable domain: SQTIHQWPATLVQPVGSPLSLECTVEGTSNPNLYWYRQAAGRGLQLLFYSVGIGQISSEVPQNLSASRPQDRQFILSSKKLLLSDSGFYLCAWRFPGGNIQYFGAGTRLSVL.

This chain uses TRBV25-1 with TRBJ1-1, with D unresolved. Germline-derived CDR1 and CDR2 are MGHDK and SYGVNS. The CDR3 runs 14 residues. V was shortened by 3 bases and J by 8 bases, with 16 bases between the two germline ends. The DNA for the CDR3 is TGTGCCAGCAGTGACCCCAGGACTCCGAAGGAAGCTTTCTTT. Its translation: CASSDPRTPKEAFF.

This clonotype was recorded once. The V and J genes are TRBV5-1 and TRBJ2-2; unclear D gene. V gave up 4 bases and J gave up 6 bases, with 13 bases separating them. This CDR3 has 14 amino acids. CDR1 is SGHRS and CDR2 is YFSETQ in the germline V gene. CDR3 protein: CASSTDYPSGELFF. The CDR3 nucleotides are TGCGCCAGCAGCACCGATTATCCATCCGGGGAGCTGTTTTTT.

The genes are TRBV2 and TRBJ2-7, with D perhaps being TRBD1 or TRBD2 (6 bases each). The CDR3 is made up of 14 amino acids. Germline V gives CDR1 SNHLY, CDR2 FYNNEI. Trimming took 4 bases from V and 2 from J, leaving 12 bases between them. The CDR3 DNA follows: TGTGCCAGCAGTGTCGACGGGGGCCCCTACGAGCAGTACTTC. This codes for CASSVDGGPYEQYF.

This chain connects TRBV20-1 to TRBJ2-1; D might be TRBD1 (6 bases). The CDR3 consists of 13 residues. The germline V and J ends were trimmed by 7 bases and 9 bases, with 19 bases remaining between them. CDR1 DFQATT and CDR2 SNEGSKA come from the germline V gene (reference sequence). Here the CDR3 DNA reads TGCAGTGGCGACAACAGGGCTGAGGGTGAGCAGTTCTTC. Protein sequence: CSGDNRAEGEQFF.

This CDR3 is CSARVGLAGQETQYF. In DNA, the CDR3 is TGCAGTGCTCGCGTCGGGCTAGCGGGTCAAGAGACCCAGTACTTC. The chain links TRBV20-1 to TRBJ2-5; TRBD2 aligns across 8 bases. This CDR3 comprises 15 residues. V shed 5 bases, J shed 2 bases, and the junction held 10 bases outside the gene matches. CDR1 is DFQATT and CDR2 is SNEGSKA in the germline V gene (reference sequence).

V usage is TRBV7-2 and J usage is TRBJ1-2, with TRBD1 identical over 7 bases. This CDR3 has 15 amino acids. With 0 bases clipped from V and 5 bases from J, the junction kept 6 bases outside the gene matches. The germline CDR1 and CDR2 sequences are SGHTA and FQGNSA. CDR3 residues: CASSLARDRDYGYTF. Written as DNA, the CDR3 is TGTGCCAGCAGCTTAGCACGCGACAGGGATTATGGCTACACCTTC.

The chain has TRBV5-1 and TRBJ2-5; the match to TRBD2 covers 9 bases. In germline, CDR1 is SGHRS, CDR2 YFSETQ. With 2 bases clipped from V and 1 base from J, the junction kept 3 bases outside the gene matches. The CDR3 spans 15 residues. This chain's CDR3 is CASSFPREGQETQYF. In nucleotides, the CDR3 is TGCGCCAGCAGCTTTCCGCGGGAGGGCCAAGAGACCCAGTACTTC.

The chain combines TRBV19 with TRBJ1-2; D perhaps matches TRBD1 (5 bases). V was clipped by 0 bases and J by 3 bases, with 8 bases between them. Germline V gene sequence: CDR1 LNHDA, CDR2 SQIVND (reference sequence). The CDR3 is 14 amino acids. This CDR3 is CASSIDGDDYGYTF. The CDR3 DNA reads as TGTGCCAGTAGTATAGATGGGGACGACTATGGCTACACCTTC.

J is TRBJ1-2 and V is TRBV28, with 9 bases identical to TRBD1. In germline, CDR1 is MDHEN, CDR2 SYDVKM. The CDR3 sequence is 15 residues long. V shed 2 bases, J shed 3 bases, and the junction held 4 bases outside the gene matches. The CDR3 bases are TGTGCCAGCAGTTTAGAGGGGACAGGGTACTATGGCTACACCTTC. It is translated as CASSLEGTGYYGYTF.

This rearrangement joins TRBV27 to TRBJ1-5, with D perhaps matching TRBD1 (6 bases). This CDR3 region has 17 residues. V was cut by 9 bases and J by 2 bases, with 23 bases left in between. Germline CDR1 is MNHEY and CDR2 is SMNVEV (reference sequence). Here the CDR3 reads CARGALGGPLRNQPQHF. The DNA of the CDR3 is TGTGCCAGGGGAGCCTTGGGGGGCCCGCTTCGCAATCAGCCCCAGCATTTT.

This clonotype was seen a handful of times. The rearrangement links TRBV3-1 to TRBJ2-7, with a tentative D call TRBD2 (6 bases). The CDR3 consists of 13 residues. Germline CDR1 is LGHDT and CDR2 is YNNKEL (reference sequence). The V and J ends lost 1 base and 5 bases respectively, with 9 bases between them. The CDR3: CASSQAGVHEQYF. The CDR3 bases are TGTGCCAGCAGCCAAGCGGGAGTCCACGAGCAGTACTTC.

The CDR3 DNA follows: TGTGCCAGCAGCCCGTCAGGGACAGCTAACTATGGCTACACCTTC. Protein: CASSPSGTANYGYTF. V usage is TRBV14 and J usage is TRBJ1-2; TRBD1 matches at 7 bases. Germline V CDR1 and CDR2: SGHDN, FVKESK. The CDR3 is 15 residues long. Trimming cost V 4 bases and J 0 bases; bases outside gene matches: 5.

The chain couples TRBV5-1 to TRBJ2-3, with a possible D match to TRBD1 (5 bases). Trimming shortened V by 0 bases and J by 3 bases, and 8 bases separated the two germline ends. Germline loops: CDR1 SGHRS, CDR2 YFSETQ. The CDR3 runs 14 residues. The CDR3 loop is CASSLGQQTDTQYF. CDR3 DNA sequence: TGCGCCAGCAGCTTGGGACAGCAAACAGATACGCAGTATTTT.

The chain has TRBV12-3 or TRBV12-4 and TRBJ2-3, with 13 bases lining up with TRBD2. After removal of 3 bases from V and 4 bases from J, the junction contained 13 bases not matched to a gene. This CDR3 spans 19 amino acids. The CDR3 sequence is CASSFAPVGLAGVPDTQYF. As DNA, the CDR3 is TGTGCCAGCAGTTTCGCCCCGGTCGGACTAGCGGGAGTCCCAGATACGCAGTATTTT.